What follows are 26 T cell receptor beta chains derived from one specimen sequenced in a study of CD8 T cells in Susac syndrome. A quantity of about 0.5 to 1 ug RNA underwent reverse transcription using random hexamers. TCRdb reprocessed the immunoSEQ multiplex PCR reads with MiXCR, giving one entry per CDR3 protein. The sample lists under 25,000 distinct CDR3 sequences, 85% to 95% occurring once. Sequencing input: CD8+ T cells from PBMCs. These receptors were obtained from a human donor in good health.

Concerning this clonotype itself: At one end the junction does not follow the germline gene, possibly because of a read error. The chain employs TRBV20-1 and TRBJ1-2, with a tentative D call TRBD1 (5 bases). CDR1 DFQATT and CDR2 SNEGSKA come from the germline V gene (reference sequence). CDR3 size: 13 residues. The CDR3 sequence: CRAQGPQVYGYNF. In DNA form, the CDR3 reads TGCAGGGCCCAGGGACCGCAAGTCTATGGCTACAACTTC.

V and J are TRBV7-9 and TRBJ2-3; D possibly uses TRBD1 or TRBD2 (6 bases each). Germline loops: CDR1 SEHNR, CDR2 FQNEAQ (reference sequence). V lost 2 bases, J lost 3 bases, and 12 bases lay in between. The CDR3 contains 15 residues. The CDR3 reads CASSLSGAKTDTQYF. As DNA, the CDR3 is TGTGCCAGCAGCTTATCGGGGGCGAAGACAGATACGCAGTATTTT.

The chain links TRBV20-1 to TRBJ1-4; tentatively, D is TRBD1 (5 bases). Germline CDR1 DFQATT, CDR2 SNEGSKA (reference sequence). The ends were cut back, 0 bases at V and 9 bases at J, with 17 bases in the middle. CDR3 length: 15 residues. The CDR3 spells CSARDEGEVEKKLFF. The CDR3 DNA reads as TGCAGTGCTAGAGATGAAGGGGAAGTAGAAAAAAAACTGTTTTTT.

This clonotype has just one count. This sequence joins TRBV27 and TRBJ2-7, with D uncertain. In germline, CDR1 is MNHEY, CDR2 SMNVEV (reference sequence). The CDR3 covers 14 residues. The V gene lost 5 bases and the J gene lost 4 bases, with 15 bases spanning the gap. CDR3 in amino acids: CASSLGRNVYEQYF. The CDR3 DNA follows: TGTGCCAGCAGTCTCGGACGGAATGTTTACGAGCAGTACTTC.

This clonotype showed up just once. CDR3 region: CASSYLRGPDNEQFF. CDR3 bases: TGTGCCAGCAGCTACCTTCGGGGGCCTGACAATGAGCAGTTCTTC. The chain combines TRBV7-2 with TRBJ2-1; D assignment may be TRBD1 or TRBD2 (6 bases each). The ends were cut back, 4 bases at V and 5 bases at J, with 15 bases in the middle. Germline CDR1 is SGHTA and CDR2 is FQGNSA. This CDR3 has 15 amino acids.

CDR3 loop: CASSSGLAKDTQYF. The CDR3 nucleotides are TGTGCCAGCAGTTCGGGACTAGCGAAAGATACGCAGTATTTT. The V call is TRBV12-3 or TRBV12-4, the J call TRBJ2-3; 10 bases map to TRBD2. This CDR3 contains 14 residues. The J segment lost 5 bases and the V segment lost 4 bases, leaving 3 bases of the junction unmatched.

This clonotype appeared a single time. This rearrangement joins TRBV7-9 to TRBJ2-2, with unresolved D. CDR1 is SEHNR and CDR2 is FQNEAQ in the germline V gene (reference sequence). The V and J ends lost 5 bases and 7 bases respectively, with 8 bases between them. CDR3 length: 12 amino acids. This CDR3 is CASSPDGGELFF. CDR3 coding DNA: TGTGCCAGCAGCCCCGACGGCGGGGAGCTGTTTTTT.

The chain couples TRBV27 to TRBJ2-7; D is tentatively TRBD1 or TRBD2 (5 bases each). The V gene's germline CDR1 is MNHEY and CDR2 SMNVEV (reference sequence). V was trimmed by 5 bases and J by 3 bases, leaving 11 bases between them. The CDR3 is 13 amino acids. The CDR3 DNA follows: TGTGCCAGCAGTCAGGGACCCTACTACGAGCAGTACTTC. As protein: CASSQGPYYEQYF.

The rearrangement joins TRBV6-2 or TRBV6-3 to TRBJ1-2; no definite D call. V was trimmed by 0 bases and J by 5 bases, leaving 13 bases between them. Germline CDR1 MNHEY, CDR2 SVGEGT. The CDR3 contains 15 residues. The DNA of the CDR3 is TGTGCCAGCAGTTACTCGAGATCCGGACGGTATGGCTACACCTTC. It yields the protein CASSYSRSGRYGYTF.

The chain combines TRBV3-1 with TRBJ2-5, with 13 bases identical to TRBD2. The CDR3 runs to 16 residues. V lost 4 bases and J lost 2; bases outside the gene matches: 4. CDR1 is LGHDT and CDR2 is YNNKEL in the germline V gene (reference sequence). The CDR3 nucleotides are TGTGCCAGCAGCCTAACTAGCGGGGGGGCACAAGAGACCCAGTACTTC. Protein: CASSLTSGGAQETQYF.

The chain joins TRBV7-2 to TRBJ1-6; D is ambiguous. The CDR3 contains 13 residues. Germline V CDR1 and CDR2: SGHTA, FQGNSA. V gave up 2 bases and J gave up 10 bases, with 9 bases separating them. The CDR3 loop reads CASSLITESPLHF. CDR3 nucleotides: TGTGCCAGCAGCTTAATAACAGAGTCACCCCTCCACTTT.

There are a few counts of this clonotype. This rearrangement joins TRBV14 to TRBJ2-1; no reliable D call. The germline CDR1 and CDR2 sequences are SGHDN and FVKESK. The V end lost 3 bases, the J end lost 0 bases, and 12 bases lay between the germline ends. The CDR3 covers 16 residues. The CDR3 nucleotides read TGTGCCAGCAGCCAGGAAGTTGGTTTCTCCTACAATGAGCAGTTCTTC. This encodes CASSQEVGFSYNEQFF.

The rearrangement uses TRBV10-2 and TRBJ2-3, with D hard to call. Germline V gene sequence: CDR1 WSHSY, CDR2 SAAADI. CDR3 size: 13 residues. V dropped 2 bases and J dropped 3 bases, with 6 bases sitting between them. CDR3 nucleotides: TGCGCCAGCAGTGAGCTGGGAACAGATACGCAGTATTTT. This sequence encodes CASSELGTDTQYF.

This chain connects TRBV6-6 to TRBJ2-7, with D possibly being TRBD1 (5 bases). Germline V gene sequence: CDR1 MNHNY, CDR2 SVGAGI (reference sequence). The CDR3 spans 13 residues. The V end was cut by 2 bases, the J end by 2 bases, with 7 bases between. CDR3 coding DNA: TGTGCCAGCAGTTACGACAGCACCTACGAGCAGTACTTC. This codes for CASSYDSTYEQYF.

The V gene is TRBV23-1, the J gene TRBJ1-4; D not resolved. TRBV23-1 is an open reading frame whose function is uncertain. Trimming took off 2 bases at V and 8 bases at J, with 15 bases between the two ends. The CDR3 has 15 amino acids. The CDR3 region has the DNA TGCGCCAGCAGTCAACAACTAGGGTACTTCGAAAAACTGTTTTTT. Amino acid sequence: CASSQQLGYFEKLFF.

The CDR3 region is CANRATADGYTF. CDR3 bases: TGTGCCAACAGGGCGACAGCGGACGGCTACACCTTC. The rearrangement links TRBV2 to TRBJ1-2, with a possible D match to TRBD1 (6 bases). The CDR3 loop spans 12 amino acids. V lost 10 bases and J 8 bases, leaving 17 bases between the germline ends. The germline gives CDR1 SNHLY, CDR2 FYNNEI.

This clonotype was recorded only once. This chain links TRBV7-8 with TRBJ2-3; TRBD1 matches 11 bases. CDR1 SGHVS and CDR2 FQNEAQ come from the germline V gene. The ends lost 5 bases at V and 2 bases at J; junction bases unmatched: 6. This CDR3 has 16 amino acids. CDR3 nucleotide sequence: TGTGCCAGCAGCCGACTTGGACAGGGGGCCACAGATACGCAGTATTTT. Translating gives CASSRLGQGATDTQYF.

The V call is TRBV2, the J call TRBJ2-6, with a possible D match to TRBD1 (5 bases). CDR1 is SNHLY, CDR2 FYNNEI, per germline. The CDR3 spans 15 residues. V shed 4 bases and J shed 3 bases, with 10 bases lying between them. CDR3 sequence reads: CASSVGEDGANVLTF. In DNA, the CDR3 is TGTGCCAGCAGTGTAGGGGAAGATGGGGCCAACGTCCTGACTTTC.

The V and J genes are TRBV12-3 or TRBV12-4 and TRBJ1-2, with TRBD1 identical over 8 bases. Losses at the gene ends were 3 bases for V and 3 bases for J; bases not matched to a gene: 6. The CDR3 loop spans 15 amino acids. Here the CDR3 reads CASSFFQGADYGYTF. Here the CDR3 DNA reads TGTGCCAGCAGTTTTTTTCAGGGGGCAGACTATGGCTACACCTTC.

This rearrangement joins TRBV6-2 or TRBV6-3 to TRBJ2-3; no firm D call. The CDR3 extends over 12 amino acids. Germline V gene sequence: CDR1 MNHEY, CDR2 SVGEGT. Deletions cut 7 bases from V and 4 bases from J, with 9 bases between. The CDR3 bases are TGTGCCAGCACGACTCTCGCAGATACGCAGTATTTT. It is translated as CASTTLADTQYF.

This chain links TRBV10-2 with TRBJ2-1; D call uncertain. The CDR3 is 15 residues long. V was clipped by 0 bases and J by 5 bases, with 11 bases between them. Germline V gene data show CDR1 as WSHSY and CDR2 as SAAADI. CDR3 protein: CASSESLGRHNEQFF. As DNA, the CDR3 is TGCGCCAGCAGTGAGTCGTTAGGGCGACACAATGAGCAGTTCTTC.

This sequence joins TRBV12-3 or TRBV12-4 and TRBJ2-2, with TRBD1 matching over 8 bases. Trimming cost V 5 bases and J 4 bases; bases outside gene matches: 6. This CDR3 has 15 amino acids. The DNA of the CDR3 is TGTGCCAGCAGTACCGGGACAGGTGCCACCGGGGAGCTGTTTTTT. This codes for CASSTGTGATGELFF.

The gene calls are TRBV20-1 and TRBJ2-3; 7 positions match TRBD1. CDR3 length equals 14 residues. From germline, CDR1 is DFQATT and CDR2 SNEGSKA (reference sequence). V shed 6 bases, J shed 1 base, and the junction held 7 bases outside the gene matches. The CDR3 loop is CSARDSPGTDTQYF. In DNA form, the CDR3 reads TGCAGTGCAAGGGACAGCCCGGGCACAGATACGCAGTATTTT.

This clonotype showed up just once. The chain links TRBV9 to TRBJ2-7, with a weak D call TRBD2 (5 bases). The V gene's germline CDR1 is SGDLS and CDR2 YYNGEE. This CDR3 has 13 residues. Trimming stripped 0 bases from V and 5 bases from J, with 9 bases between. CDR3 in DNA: TGTGCCAGCAGCGTAGGGGAGTGGAACGAGCAGTACTTC. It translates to CASSVGEWNEQYF.

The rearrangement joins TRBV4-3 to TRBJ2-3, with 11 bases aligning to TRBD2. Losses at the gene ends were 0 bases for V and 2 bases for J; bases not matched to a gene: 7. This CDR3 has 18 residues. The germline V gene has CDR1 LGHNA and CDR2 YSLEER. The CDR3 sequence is CASSQEGLAGIITDTQYF. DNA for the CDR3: TGCGCCAGCAGCCAAGAAGGACTAGCGGGCATAATCACAGATACGCAGTATTTT.

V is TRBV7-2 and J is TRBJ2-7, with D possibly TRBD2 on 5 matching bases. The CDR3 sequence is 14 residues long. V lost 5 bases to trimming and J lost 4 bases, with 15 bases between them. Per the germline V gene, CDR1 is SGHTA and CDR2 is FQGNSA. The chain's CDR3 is CASSIYGNSYEQYF. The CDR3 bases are TGTGCCAGCAGCATATACGGGAACAGTTACGAGCAGTACTTC.